The rows below give T cell receptor beta chains drawn from one sample of a study of T cell changes during pregnancy in multiple sclerosis. The assay was immunoSEQ multiplex PCR, and TCRdb's table has in-frame clones only and misses some. The sample consists of about 54,000 clones, 75% to 90% of them appearing once. The input for sequencing was CD4+ T cells from peripheral blood mononuclear cells, taken in the first trimester of pregnancy. The receptors come from a female donor with multiple sclerosis, enrolled in a pregnancy study. Both conserved end residues are part of each CDR3. The order of the fields is D gene, V gene, clone size, J gene, CDR3 protein, CDR3 DNA. D genes are given only for firm matches. A row's size may be missing; if present it is once, few, many or a size class.

-	TRBV19	-	TRBJ1-5	CASSILGHKHF	TGTGCCAGTAGTATACTAGGACACAAGCATTTT
-	TRBV9	-	TRBJ2-4	CASSAGRAAKNIQYF	TGTGCCAGCAGCGCCGGGCGGGCAGCCAAAAACATTCAGTACTTC
TRBD1	TRBV15	once	TRBJ2-4	CATSGKDRVGAKNIQYF	TGTGCCACCAGCGGCAAGGACAGGGTGGGTGCCAAAAACATTCAGTACTTC
TRBD1	TRBV29-1	-	TRBJ1-4	CSVGDRGREKLFF	TGCAGCGTTGGGGACAGGGGGCGTGAAAAACTGTTTTTT
-	TRBV5-6	once	TRBJ1-2	CASSPAGRHGYTF	TGTGCCAGCAGCCCCGCGGGTAGACATGGCTACACCTTC
TRBD1	TRBV30	-	TRBJ2-5	CAWSKGQGVLGETQYF	TGTGCCTGGAGTAAGGGACAGGGGGTTTTGGGAGAGACCCAGTACTTC
-	TRBV7-2	-	TRBJ2-3	CASSLNRELTDTQYF	TGTGCCAGCAGCTTAAATCGGGAGTTGACAGATACGCAGTATTTT
TRBD1	TRBV28	few	TRBJ1-4	CASRPRDREREKLFF	TGTGCCAGCAGACCCCGGGACAGGGAGCGCGAAAAACTGTTTTTT
TRBD1	TRBV5-1	-	TRBJ2-5	CASSGQGARETQYF	TGCGCCAGCAGCGGACAGGGGGCTAGAGAGACCCAGTACTTC
TRBD2	TRBV9	-	TRBJ2-3	CASSQTSGGKLADTQYF	TGTGCCAGCAGCCAAACTAGCGGGGGGAAGTTGGCAGATACGCAGTATTTT
-	TRBV9	-	TRBJ2-5	CASSVDRGGGETQYF	TGTGCCAGCAGCGTAGACAGGGGAGGCGGGGAGACCCAGTACTTC
TRBD1	TRBV19	-	TRBJ2-7	CASSAGQGGYEQYF	TGTGCCAGTAGTGCCGGACAGGGAGGTTACGAGCAGTACTTC
TRBD2	TRBV27	-	TRBJ2-7	CASCRGVSYEQYF	TGTGCCAGCTGCCGGGGGGTCTCCTACGAGCAGTACTTC
-	TRBV30	-	TRBJ2-7	CAWSGLAQKYEQYF	TGTGCCTGGAGTGGGCTAGCGCAAAAGTACGAGCAGTACTTC
TRBD1	TRBV2	-	TRBJ1-1	CASSYGTGNTEAFF	TGTGCCAGCAGTTACGGGACAGGGAACACTGAAGCTTTCTTT
TRBD1	TRBV6-5	-	TRBJ1-4	CASSRRGYEEKLFF	TGTGCCAGCAGCCGCAGGGGGTATGAAGAAAAACTGTTTTTT
-	TRBV29-1	-	TRBJ2-1	CSVEKRLSYNEQFF	TGCAGCGTTGAAAAGCGTCTCTCCTACAATGAGCAGTTCTTC
-	TRBV7-2	-	TRBJ1-2	CASSRWVRDTNYGYTF	TGTGCCAGCAGCCGGTGGGTCCGGGACACTAACTATGGCTACACCTTC
-	TRBV7-9	-	TRBJ2-3	CASSLGPTQYF	TGTGCCAGCAGCTTAGGGCCGACGCAGTATTTT
-	TRBV11-3	once	TRBJ2-1	CASSLESNPYNEQFF	TGTGCCAGCAGCTTAGAAAGCAACCCCTACAATGAGCAGTTCTTC
TRBD2	TRBV7-3	-	TRBJ2-1	CASSLGPSGYNEQFF	TGTGCCAGCAGCTTAGGTCCTAGCGGCTACAATGAGCAGTTCTTC
-	TRBV6-1	once	TRBJ2-7	CASREPRGSRPYF	TGTGCCAGCAGGGAGCCCCGGGGATCTCGCCCGTACTTC
-	TRBV5-4	-	TRBJ2-5	CASRRAEQETQYF	TGTGCCAGCAGACGAGCCGAACAAGAGACCCAGTACTTC
-	TRBV6-5	-	TRBJ1-2	CASSSDRGYGYTF	TGTGCCAGCAGTTCGGACAGAGGCTATGGCTACACCTTC
-	TRBV7-9	-	TRBJ2-2	CASSPQGGGELFF	TGTGCCAGCAGCCCCCAGGGCGGCGGGGAGCTGTTTTTT
TRBD1	TRBV2	few	TRBJ1-6	CASGVGQGINSPLHF	TGTGCCAGCGGCGTGGGACAGGGAATAAATTCACCCCTCCACTTT
-	TRBV21-1	-	TRBJ1-1	CASSNKAGHLDTEAFF	TGTGCCAGCAGCAATAAGGCAGGGCATCTGGACACTGAAGCTTTCTTT
-	TRBV30	-	TRBJ2-3	CAWSATITDTQYF	TGTGCCTGGAGTGCGACTATCACAGATACGCAGTATTTT
-	TRBV27	-	TRBJ1-2	CASRPTGGPNYGYTF	TGTGCCAGCAGGCCCACAGGCGGTCCTAACTATGGCTACACCTTC
TRBD1	TRBV5-1	-	TRBJ1-1	CASSPGDSLTKAFF	TGCGCCAGCAGCCCCGGGGACAGTTTAACAAAAGCTTTCTTT